These 17 T cell receptor beta chains were sequenced from one sample in a study of cytomegalovirus exposure and HLA in healthy donors. Sequencing used immunoSEQ multiplex PCR; TCRdb keeps in-frame clones, though not all of them. The sample shows about 120,000 clones, about 85% of them seen only once. The sequenced sample was PBMCs. The receptor source for this set is a woman in her thirties in good health and CMV-seronegative.

The rearrangement links TRBV7-2 to TRBJ2-7, with 10 bases matching TRBD1. The germline CDR1 and CDR2 sequences are SGHTA and FQGNSA. V shed 2 bases, J shed 3 bases, and the junction held 4 bases outside the gene matches. The CDR3 totals 15 residues. The CDR3, as DNA: TGTGCCAGCAGCTTAACCGGGACAGGGGTCTACGAGCAGTACTTC. Translated, it gives CASSLTGTGVYEQYF.

CDR3 loop: CASSQDRTSGEIYTDTQYF. In DNA form, the CDR3 reads TGTGCCAGCAGCCAAGATCGGACTAGCGGGGAGATTTACACAGATACGCAGTATTTT. The chain is built from TRBV4-2 and TRBJ2-3, with 12 bases lining up with TRBD2. This CDR3 spans 19 amino acids. Germline V gene lookup returns CDR1 LGHNA and CDR2 YNFKEQ. V was clipped by 0 bases and J by 2 bases; unmatched bases: 9.

The chain links TRBV6-5 to TRBJ2-1; 11 bases agree with TRBD2. The CDR3 contains 15 residues. With V trimmed by 6 bases and J by 5 bases, 6 bases remained unmatched. Germline V lookup: CDR1 MNHEY, CDR2 SVGAGI. CDR3 nucleotides: TGTGCCAGCAGCAGCGGGACTAGCGGAGACAATGAGCAGTTCTTC. As protein: CASSSGTSGDNEQFF.

The table lists this clone with a count of one. J is TRBJ2-7 and V is TRBV4-3; a possible D gene is TRBD2 (5 bases). Trimming removed 0 bases at V and 3 bases at J, with 12 bases between. The CDR3 length is 15 residues. CDR1 LGHNA and CDR2 YSLEER come from the germline V gene. The chain's CDR3 is CASSQETGSLYEQYF. The DNA of the CDR3 is TGCGCCAGCAGCCAAGAGACGGGGAGTCTCTACGAGCAGTACTTC.

The chain links TRBV6-6 to TRBJ1-2; 7 nucleotides match TRBD1. The CDR3 contains 15 residues. With V trimmed by 10 bases and J by 6 bases, 17 bases remained unmatched. Germline lookup yields CDR1 MNHNY and CDR2 SVGAGI (reference sequence). CDR3 in amino acids: CATGGQDRAKDGYTF. The CDR3 nucleotides read TGTGCCACCGGAGGACAGGACCGCGCAAAGGATGGCTACACCTTC.

V and J are TRBV19 and TRBJ2-5; D call uncertain. Germline values: CDR1 LNHDA, CDR2 SQIVND (reference sequence). The V end was cut by 1 base, the J end by 4 bases, with 16 bases between. The CDR3 has 16 residues. The CDR3 bases are TGTGCCAGTAGTATAGGCGGCACCTCGGGTAGAGAGACCCAGTACTTC. This codes for CASSIGGTSGRETQYF.

The chain links TRBV5-4 to TRBJ2-3; TRBD1 matches 7 bases. V lost 5 bases to trimming and J lost 3 bases; unmatched junction nucleotides: 12. The germline V gene encodes CDR1 SGHNT and CDR2 YYREEE (reference sequence). This CDR3 spans 16 amino acids. For the CDR3, the DNA is TGTGCCAGCAGTTCGCCTAGGGGGCGATCTACAGATACGCAGTATTTT. It is translated as CASSSPRGRSTDTQYF.

The chain links TRBV7-9 to TRBJ2-5; TRBD1 matches at 12 bases. The CDR3 is made up of 17 amino acids. V dropped 4 bases and J dropped 5; count of bases not matched to a gene: 11. Germline-derived CDR1 and CDR2 are SEHNR and FQNEAQ (reference sequence). The CDR3 sequence: CASSSGTGGRKAETQYF. DNA of the CDR3: TGTGCCAGCAGCTCCGGGACAGGGGGCAGAAAAGCCGAGACCCAGTACTTC.

Written as DNA, the CDR3 is TGCGCCAGCAGCTTGGGTATCGGTAGCGTGAAGGAGACCCAGTACTTC. It yields the protein CASSLGIGSVKETQYF. This rearrangement joins TRBV5-1 to TRBJ2-5; D may be TRBD2 (5 bases). This CDR3 is built from 16 residues. Trimming stripped 0 bases from V and 5 bases from J, with 17 bases between. Germline CDR1 is SGHRS and CDR2 is YFSETQ.

Notes on this clone: One base away lies a much larger clone, so this may be a sequencing read error. Different DNA sequences within this sample yield the same CDR3. The chain joins TRBV9 to TRBJ1-6; maybe TRBD1 (6 bases). The CDR3 consists of 15 residues. Germline V CDR1 and CDR2: SGDLS, YYNGEE. CDR3 amino acids: CASSVVGRGNSPLHF. In DNA form, the CDR3 reads TGTGCCAGCAGCGTAGTCGGCAGGGGAAATTCACCTCTCCACTTT.

The V call is TRBV5-1, the J call TRBJ2-3; D is perhaps TRBD2 (5 bases). Germline V gene sequence: CDR1 SGHRS, CDR2 YFSETQ. Trimming cost V 4 bases and J 8 bases, with 29 bases left between them. The CDR3 is 18 residues long. CDR3 in DNA: TGCGCCAGCAGCGCCAACACTCAAACTAGGGTGGCCCTAGGTACGCAGTATTTT. Protein product: CASSANTQTRVALGTQYF.

This clone has only one observation. The rearrangement joins TRBV19 to TRBJ2-7; the D gene is possibly TRBD1 (6 bases). The CDR3 is made up of 16 amino acids. Trimming took 2 bases from V and 5 from J, leaving 19 bases between them. CDR1 is LNHDA, CDR2 SQIVND, per germline (reference sequence). Here the CDR3 DNA reads TGTGCCAGTAGTATAACACCGGGACAACGGCGGGACGAGCAGTACTTC. It yields the protein CASSITPGQRRDEQYF.

This chain uses TRBV11-3 with TRBJ1-1; D gene unclear. V dropped 4 bases and J dropped 0 bases, with 12 bases sitting between them. Germline CDR1 is SGHNT and CDR2 is YENEEA. The CDR3 length is 15 residues. The CDR3 loop reads CASSSRGGLNTEAFF. As DNA, the CDR3 is TGTGCCAGCAGCTCCAGAGGAGGGTTGAACACTGAAGCTTTCTTT.

This rearrangement joins TRBV6-6 to TRBJ2-3, with D uncertain. The CDR3 totals 16 residues. Deletions cut 5 bases from V and 6 bases from J, with 21 bases between. CDR1 and CDR2 (germline): MNHNY, SVGAGI (reference sequence). In DNA form, the CDR3 reads TGTGCCAGCAGTCCCTCAGGAAGCATACTTACGGATACGCAGTATTTT. Its protein is CASSPSGSILTDTQYF.

Here the CDR3 DNA reads TGCGCCAGCAGCCCGACCCAAACTCCCCGGGGGAATGAAAAACTGTTTTTT. Its protein is CASSPTQTPRGNEKLFF. The chain is built from TRBV4-3 and TRBJ1-4; D perhaps matches TRBD1 (5 bases). V was shortened by 4 bases and J by 5 bases, with 20 bases between the two germline ends. Germline V gene data show CDR1 as LGHNA and CDR2 as YSLEER. There are 17 residues in the CDR3.

The CDR3 DNA follows: TGTGCCAGCAGCCAACGCAGGGGGCCTAACTATGGCTACACCTTC. As protein: CASSQRRGPNYGYTF. The chain employs TRBV5-4 and TRBJ1-2; 8 bases line up with TRBD1. This CDR3 is 15 amino acids long. The V and J ends lost 4 bases and 0 bases, in that order; junction bases with no gene match: 5. CDR1 SGHNT and CDR2 YYREEE come from the germline V gene (reference sequence).

This clone was detected only a few times. This rearrangement joins TRBV6-1 to TRBJ1-5; TRBD1 agrees at 8 bases. This CDR3 spans 16 amino acids. Germline lookup yields CDR1 MNHNS and CDR2 SASEGT. The junction had 5 bases not matched to a gene; V was cut back by 3 bases and J by 1 base. This CDR3 reads CASSDNYRGSNQPQHF. Here the CDR3 DNA reads TGTGCCAGCAGTGATAATTACAGGGGGAGCAATCAGCCCCAGCATTTT.